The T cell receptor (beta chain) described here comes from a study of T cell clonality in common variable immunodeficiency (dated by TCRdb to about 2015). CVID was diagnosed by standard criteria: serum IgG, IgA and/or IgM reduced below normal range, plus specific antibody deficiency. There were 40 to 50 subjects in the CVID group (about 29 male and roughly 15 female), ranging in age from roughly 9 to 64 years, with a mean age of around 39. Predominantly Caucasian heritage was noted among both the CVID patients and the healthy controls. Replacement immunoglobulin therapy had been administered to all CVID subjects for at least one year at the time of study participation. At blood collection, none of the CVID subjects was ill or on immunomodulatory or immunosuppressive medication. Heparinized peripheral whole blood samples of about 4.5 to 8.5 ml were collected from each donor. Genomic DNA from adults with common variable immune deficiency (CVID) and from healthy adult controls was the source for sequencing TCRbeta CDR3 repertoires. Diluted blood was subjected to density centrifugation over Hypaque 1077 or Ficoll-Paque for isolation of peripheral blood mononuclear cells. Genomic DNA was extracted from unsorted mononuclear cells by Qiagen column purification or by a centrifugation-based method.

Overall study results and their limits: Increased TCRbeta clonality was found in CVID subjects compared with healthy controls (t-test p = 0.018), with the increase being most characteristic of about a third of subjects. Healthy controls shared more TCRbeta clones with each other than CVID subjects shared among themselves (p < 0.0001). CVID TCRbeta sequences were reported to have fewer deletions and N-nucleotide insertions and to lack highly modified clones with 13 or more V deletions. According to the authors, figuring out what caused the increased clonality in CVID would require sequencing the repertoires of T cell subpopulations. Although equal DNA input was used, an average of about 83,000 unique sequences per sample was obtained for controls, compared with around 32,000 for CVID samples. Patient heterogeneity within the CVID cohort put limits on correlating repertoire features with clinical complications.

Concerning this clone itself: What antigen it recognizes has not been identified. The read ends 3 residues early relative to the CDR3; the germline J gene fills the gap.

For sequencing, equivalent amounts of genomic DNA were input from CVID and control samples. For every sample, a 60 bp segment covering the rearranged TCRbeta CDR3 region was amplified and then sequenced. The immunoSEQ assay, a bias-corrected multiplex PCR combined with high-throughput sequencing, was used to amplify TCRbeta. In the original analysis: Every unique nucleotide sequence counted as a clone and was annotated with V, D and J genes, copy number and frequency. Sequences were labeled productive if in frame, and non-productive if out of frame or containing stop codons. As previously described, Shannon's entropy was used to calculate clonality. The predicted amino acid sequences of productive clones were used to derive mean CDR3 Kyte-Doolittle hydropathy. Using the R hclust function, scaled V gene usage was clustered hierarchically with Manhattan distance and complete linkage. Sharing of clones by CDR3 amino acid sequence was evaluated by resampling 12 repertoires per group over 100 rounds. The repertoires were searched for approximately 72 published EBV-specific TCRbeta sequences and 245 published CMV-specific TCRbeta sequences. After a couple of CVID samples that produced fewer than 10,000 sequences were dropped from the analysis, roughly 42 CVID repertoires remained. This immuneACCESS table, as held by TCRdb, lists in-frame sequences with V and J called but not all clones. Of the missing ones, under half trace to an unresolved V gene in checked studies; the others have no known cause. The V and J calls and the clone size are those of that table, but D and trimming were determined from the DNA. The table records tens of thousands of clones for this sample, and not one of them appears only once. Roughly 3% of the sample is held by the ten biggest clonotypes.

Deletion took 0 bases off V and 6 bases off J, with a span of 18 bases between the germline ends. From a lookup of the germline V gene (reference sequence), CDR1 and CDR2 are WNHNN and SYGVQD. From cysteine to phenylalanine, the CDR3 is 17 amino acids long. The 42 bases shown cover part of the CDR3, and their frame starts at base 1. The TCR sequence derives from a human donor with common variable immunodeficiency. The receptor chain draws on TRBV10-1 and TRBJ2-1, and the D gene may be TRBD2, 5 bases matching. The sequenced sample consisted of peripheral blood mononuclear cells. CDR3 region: CASSESKVATPGNEQFF. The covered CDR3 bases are TGCGCCAGCAGTGAGTCGAAGGTAGCGACCCCGGGCAATGAG.